This entry concerns a single T cell receptor (beta chain). Germline V lookup: CDR1 SGHDN, CDR2 FVKESK. Germline trimming cut 1 base from V and 0 bases from J; bases unmatched to any gene: 14. The CDR3 spans 20 residues. The data stem from a study of blood T cell repertoires in COVID-19. Study details: Sites in the United States, Italy and Spain provided acute and convalescent COVID-19 samples.

Source study methods: For nucleated cells, counts were estimated from reference gene primer amplification. TCRdb's table, derived via immunoSEQ multiplex PCR, lists solely in-frame clones and lacks some. From that table come the V and J calls and clone size; the DNA was used to work out D and trimming. The table includes 250,000 to 350,000 clones, about 87% detected once. The J gene is TRBJ2-3, the V gene TRBV14; 9 nucleotides agree with TRBD2. The TCR comes from a woman aged 45-65 years with COVID-19, enrolled during active disease. The specimen was peripheral blood. The CDR3 is CASSQANSPGLAASTDTQYF. The CDR3, as DNA: TGTGCCAGCAGCCAAGCCAATTCCCCGGGACTAGCAGCCAGCACAGATACGCAGTATTTT. Together with reference TRBV14 and TRBJ2-3, the CDR3 gives the full variable domain: EAGVTQFPSHSVIEKGQTVTLRCDPISGHDNLYWYRRVMGKEIKFLLHFVKESKQDESGMPNNRFLAERTGGTYSTLKVQPAELEDSGVYFCASSQANSPGLAASTDTQYFGPGTRLTVL.